One and the same sample provided the 19 T cell receptor beta chains below, sequenced in a study of T cells in Graves' hyperthyroidism and ophthalmopathy. It was RNA transcripts that yielded the amplified TCR beta CDR3 regions. HTBI primers were used for first-round RT-PCR of the TCR CDR3. TCRdb re-called the multiplex PCR reads through MiXCR, storing one row per CDR3 protein. The sample yields 300,000 to 450,000 distinct CDR3 sequences, roughly 25% seen once. Sequenced material: blood. The receptors here all came from a man between 50 and 59 years old with Graves' hyperthyroidism.

This clonotype has only a few counts. CDR3 region: CASSLDGGTGEQFF. As DNA, the CDR3 is TGCGCCAGCAGCTTGGATGGGGGGACTGGTGAGCAGTTCTTC. The V and J genes are TRBV5-1 and TRBJ2-1; D may be TRBD2 (6 bases). The germline V and J ends were trimmed by 0 bases and 9 bases, with 13 bases remaining between them. The CDR3 runs 14 residues. CDR1 and CDR2 (germline): SGHRS, YFSETQ.

The chain has TRBV7-9 and TRBJ2-1; D uncertain. This CDR3 is built from 11 residues. V was cut by 7 bases and J by 3 bases, with 4 bases left in between. The germline V gene has CDR1 SEHNR and CDR2 FQNEAQ (reference sequence). CDR3 residues: CASIFYNEQFF. DNA for the CDR3: TGTGCCAGCATTTTCTACAATGAGCAGTTCTTC. The full variable domain, rest sourced from reference TRBV7-9 and TRBJ2-1, is DTGVSQNPRHKITKRGQNVTFRCDPISEHNRLYWYRQTLGQGPEFLTYFQNEAQLEKSRLLSDRFSAERPKGSFSTLEIQRTEQGDSAMYLCASIFYNEQFFGPGTRLTVL.

This clonotype came up many times. V is TRBV28 and J is TRBJ1-1, with 10 bases lining up with TRBD1. V dropped 5 bases and J dropped 4; count of bases not matched to a gene: 7. Germline CDR1 and CDR2: MDHEN and SYDVKM. The CDR3 is 15 amino acids. CDR3 DNA: TGTGCCAGCAGTCTCCCGGGACAGGGGTTCACTGAAGCTTTCTTT. Translating gives CASSLPGQGFTEAFF.

This clonotype showed up many times. The chain recombines TRBV7-6 with TRBJ1-1; maybe TRBD1 (5 bases). The CDR3 length is 14 residues. Looked up from germline, CDR1 is SGHVS and CDR2 is FNYEAQ. Trimming shortened V by 0 bases and J by 6 bases, and 11 bases separated the two germline ends. CDR3 sequence (DNA): TGTGCCAGCAGCTTAGCTCGACAGCCAGCTGAAGCTTTCTTT. Its translation is CASSLARQPAEAFF.

This clonotype appeared a few times. The gene calls are TRBV11-2 and TRBJ2-3; possibly TRBD1 for D (7 bases). The germline gives CDR1 SGHAT, CDR2 FQNNGV. Between the trimmed V and J ends, which lost 6 bases and 0 bases, there was a span of 16 bases. The CDR3 has 16 residues. The CDR3 nucleotides are TGTGCCAGCAGGGATGGAGGGGGCCTTAGCACAGATACGCAGTATTTT. It is translated as CASRDGGGLSTDTQYF.

This clonotype was counted at least ten times. The genes are TRBV11-1 and TRBJ2-7, with D possibly matching TRBD2 (6 bases). Looked up from germline, CDR1 is SGHAT and CDR2 is FQDESV (reference sequence). The ends were cut back, 5 bases at V and 5 bases at J, with 16 bases in the middle. This CDR3 is 14 amino acids long. The CDR3: CASSLNGRRDEQYF. CDR3 DNA sequence: TGTGCCAGCAGCCTTAACGGCCGGAGGGACGAGCAGTACTTC.

J is TRBJ2-3 and V is TRBV12-3 or TRBV12-4; perhaps D is TRBD1 or TRBD2 (6 bases each). Trimming took 3 bases from V and 3 from J, leaving 16 bases between them. The CDR3 runs to 16 residues. The CDR3 region has the DNA TGTGCCAGCAGTTTGGGAGCCGGGGGCGGTACAGATACGCAGTATTTT. Its translation is CASSLGAGGGTDTQYF.

The chain has TRBV7-9 and TRBJ2-1, with 8 positions matching TRBD1. This CDR3 region has 19 residues. The germline V gene has CDR1 SEHNR and CDR2 FQNEAQ (reference sequence). V trimming: 5 bases; J trimming: 2 bases; junction bases outside the gene matches: 17. CDR3 protein: CASSRMTPLQGETYNEQFF. The CDR3 DNA sequence: TGTGCCAGCAGCCGGATGACGCCGTTACAGGGGGAGACCTACAATGAGCAGTTCTTC.

This clonotype was observed a few times. This rearrangement joins TRBV7-2 to TRBJ2-7, with 9 bases lining up with TRBD2. After removal of 1 base from V and 1 base from J, the junction contained 5 bases not matched to a gene. The CDR3 consists of 16 residues. Germline lookup yields CDR1 SGHTA and CDR2 FQGNSA. The CDR3, as DNA: TGTGCCAGCAGCTTAGTGGGTAGCGGGGGTTCCTACGAGCAGTACTTC. Encoded protein: CASSLVGSGGSYEQYF.

This clonotype was seen a few times. V usage is TRBV2 and J usage is TRBJ2-7; TRBD1 matches at 7 bases. This CDR3 has 14 amino acids. Germline CDR1 reads SNHLY; CDR2 reads FYNNEI. Trimming cost V 7 bases and J 0 bases; bases outside gene matches: 6. The DNA for the CDR3 is TGTGCCAGCAAGGGACAGTTTAGCTCCTACGAGCAGTACTTC. Translating gives CASKGQFSSYEQYF.

V gene TRBV18 combines with J gene TRBJ2-1; 9 positions agree with TRBD1. V lost 4 bases to trimming and J lost 1 base; unmatched junction nucleotides: 5. The CDR3 loop spans 16 amino acids. Germline CDR1 KGHSH, CDR2 LQKENI. CDR3 nucleotides: TGTGCCAGCTCACTAATTGGACAGGGGTCCTACAATGAGCAGTTCTTC. As protein: CASSLIGQGSYNEQFF.

The J gene is TRBJ2-5, the V gene TRBV7-9, with D unresolved. The V gene lost 5 bases and the J gene lost 1 base, with 11 bases spanning the gap. The germline V gene encodes CDR1 SEHNR and CDR2 FQNEAQ (reference sequence). The length of the CDR3 is 14 residues. Written as DNA, the CDR3 is TGTGCCAGCAGCATGACCGCCCTCCAAGAGACCCAGTACTTC. Its translation is CASSMTALQETQYF.

This clonotype was recorded a few times. This rearrangement joins TRBV29-1 to TRBJ1-5; the D gene is possibly TRBD1 (5 bases). The germline V and J ends were trimmed by 5 bases and 3 bases, with 14 bases remaining between them. Germline assignment: CDR1 SQVTM and CDR2 ANQGSEA. This CDR3 has 14 residues. The CDR3 bases are TGCAGCGTTTTACTCGGGACTAACAATCAGCCCCAGCATTTT. Translating it yields CSVLLGTNNQPQHF.

This clonotype was found many times. The chain is built from TRBV11-2 and TRBJ2-5; 8 bases align to TRBD1. Trimming removed 6 bases from V and 1 base from J; junction bases left unmatched: 4. The CDR3 runs 14 residues. The germline V gene encodes CDR1 SGHAT and CDR2 FQNNGV. Here the CDR3 DNA reads TGTGCCAGCAGGCAACAGGGGGTCCAAGAGACCCAGTACTTC. It is translated as CASRQQGVQETQYF.

Many counts were recorded for this clonotype. This rearrangement joins TRBV20-1 to TRBJ2-1, with 9 bases matching TRBD2. Germline V gives CDR1 DFQATT, CDR2 SNEGSKA (reference sequence). The ends lost 6 bases at V and 4 bases at J; junction bases unmatched: 7. This CDR3 has 14 residues. The chain's CDR3 is CSAISGRGYNEQFF. For the CDR3, the DNA is TGCAGTGCGATTAGCGGGAGAGGGTACAATGAGCAGTTCTTC.

This clonotype was recorded at least ten times. The chain has TRBV28 and TRBJ2-3; 7 bases match TRBD2. The CDR3 runs 15 residues. Germline assignment: CDR1 MDHEN and CDR2 SYDVKM. After removal of 0 bases from V and 3 bases from J, the junction contained 3 bases not matched to a gene. This chain's CDR3 is CASSLWGGDTDTQYF. In nucleotides, the CDR3 is TGTGCCAGCAGTTTATGGGGAGGGGATACAGATACGCAGTATTTT.

The rearrangement uses TRBV2 and TRBJ2-3; TRBD2 might be the D (6 bases). The CDR3 consists of 15 residues. The ends were cut back, 3 bases at V and 0 bases at J, with 10 bases in the middle. Per the germline V gene, CDR1 is SNHLY and CDR2 is FYNNEI. For the CDR3, the DNA is TGTGCCAGCAGTGATGGCGGGACTAGCACAGATACGCAGTATTTT. It codes for CASSDGGTSTDTQYF.

This chain connects TRBV20-1 to TRBJ2-4, with a possible D match to TRBD1 (8 bases). Germline V gene sequence: CDR1 DFQATT, CDR2 SNEGSKA (reference sequence). The CDR3 loop spans 14 amino acids. Trimming took 0 bases from V and 11 from J, leaving 17 bases between them. CDR3 in amino acids: CSARDEQGGYVQYF. CDR3 coding DNA: TGCAGTGCTAGAGATGAACAGGGGGGGTACGTTCAGTACTTC.

This clonotype was picked up a small number of times. The chain uses TRBV6-5 and TRBJ2-3; TRBD1 matches 11 bases. The CDR3 extends over 15 amino acids. Unmatched junction bases numbered 0, after V lost 0 bases and J lost 4 bases. Germline V gives CDR1 MNHEY, CDR2 SVGAGI. The CDR3 protein is CASSYSGQGADTQYF. CDR3 DNA sequence: TGTGCCAGCAGTTACTCGGGACAGGGGGCAGATACGCAGTATTTT.